This T cell receptor beta chain was recorded in a study of T cell repertoires in cytomegalovirus infection. Germline-derived CDR1 and CDR2 are SGHRS and YFSETQ. This CDR3 is 13 amino acids long. The V and J ends lost 4 bases and 5 bases, in that order; junction bases with no gene match: 5. This clonotype was observed a handful of times. The antigen is unknown. In TCRdb, the reads were re-called with MiXCR into one record per CDR3 protein. The sample carries hundreds of thousands of distinct CDR3 sequences, around 32% recorded once. The source material was cultured CD8+ T cells from PBMCs, sampled from culture after CMV antigen stimulation. The genes are TRBV5-1 and TRBJ2-5; 7 nucleotides line up with TRBD2. The sequence was obtained from a human donor in good health (CMV status not recorded). Some clones in this sample may be carry-over from other donors' samples. CDR3 DNA sequence: TGCGCCAGCAGCCAAAGCGGGGTGGAGACCCAGTACTTC. This sequence encodes CASSQSGVETQYF.